This entry lists 13 T cell receptor beta chains sequenced from one sample in a study of patients and donors after allogeneic stem cell transplantation. Each CDR3 protein gets one entry after TCRdb re-called the RT-PCR reads with MiXCR. The sample holds fewer than 500,000 distinct CDR3 sequences; around 15% are singletons and the top ten take less than 8%. Sequencing was carried out using blood, either unsorted or a sorted T cell fraction (not recorded which). These receptor sequences come from a human donor who was either an allogeneic HSCT recipient or a stem cell or donor lymphocyte infusion donor (not recorded which). It is not recorded whose cells these are; they may come from a transplant donor.

This clonotype was observed a handful of times. The rearrangement joins TRBV7-3 to TRBJ1-1; D ambiguous. Germline CDR1 is SGHTA and CDR2 is FQGTGA. CDR3 size: 15 residues. Trimming removed 0 bases from V and 0 bases from J, with 8 bases in between. As DNA, the CDR3 is TGTGCCAGCAGCTTAACCTTGGCTATGAACACTGAAGCTTTCTTT. Its translation is CASSLTLAMNTEAFF. Drawing the rest from reference TRBV7-3 and TRBJ1-1, the complete variable domain is GAGVSQTPSNKVTEKGKYVELRCDPISGHTALYWYRQSLGQGPEFLIYFQGTGAADDSGLPNDRFFAVRPEGSVSTLKIQRTERGDSAVYLCASSLTLAMNTEAFFGQGTRLTVV.

With regard to this clonotype: Compared with germline, one end of the junction differs, possibly owing to a read error. The V call is TRBV7-7, the J call TRBJ2-2, with D tentatively TRBD1 (5 bases). Germline assignment: CDR1 SSHAT and CDR2 FNYEAQ (reference sequence). CDR3 length equals 15 residues. CDR3 coding DNA: TGTGCTAGCAGCTTAGGACACGGCAACACCGGGGAGCTGTTTTTT. Its translation: CASSLGHGNTGELFF.

This clonotype was seen a handful of times. This CDR3 is CASLFSGPNTGELFF. In nucleotides, the CDR3 is TGTGCCAGCCTTTTTTCGGGCCCGAACACCGGGGAGCTGTTTTTT. J is TRBJ2-2 and V is TRBV7-9; unclear D gene. CDR1 is SEHNR, CDR2 FQNEAQ, per germline (reference sequence). Trimming pared 8 bases from V and 0 bases from J, leaving 13 bases between. The CDR3 is 15 amino acids.

V and J are TRBV18 and TRBJ2-1; 9 bases match TRBD2. From germline, CDR1 is KGHSH and CDR2 LQKENI. Germline trimming cut 0 bases from V and 7 bases from J; bases unmatched to any gene: 1. The CDR3 is 14 residues long. This CDR3 reads CASSPPTSGNEQFF. The CDR3 bases are TGTGCCAGCTCACCACCTACTAGCGGGAATGAGCAGTTCTTC.

This clonotype was counted many times. The V and J genes are TRBV12-3 or TRBV12-4 and TRBJ2-7; no reliable D call. The CDR3 runs 13 residues. Trimming shortened V by 2 bases and J by 2 bases, and 7 bases separated the two germline ends. The DNA of the CDR3 is TGTGCCAGCAGTTTATACGCGACCTACGAGCAGTACTTC. This gives the protein CASSLYATYEQYF.

The rearrangement links TRBV7-2 to TRBJ1-2; no reliable D call. The V end was cut by 2 bases, the J end by 4 bases, with 2 bases between. Germline V CDR1 and CDR2: SGHTA, FQGNSA. The CDR3 spans 11 residues. CDR3 DNA: TGTGCCAGCAGCTTACGCTATGGCTACACCTTC. Translated, it gives CASSLRYGYTF.

This clonotype showed up just a few times. The chain combines TRBV4-3 with TRBJ2-1; possible D gene TRBD2, 6 bases. The germline V gene encodes CDR1 LGHNA and CDR2 YSLEER. Trimming took off 1 base at V and 9 bases at J, with 16 bases between the two ends. The CDR3 sequence is 15 residues long. The CDR3: CASSQAGVPSAEQFF. CDR3 sequence (DNA): TGCGCCAGCAGCCAAGCGGGGGTCCCCTCGGCTGAGCAGTTCTTC.

This clonotype appeared a few times. The V call is TRBV15, the J call TRBJ2-1; 7 positions match TRBD2. V lost 1 base, J lost 6 bases, and 6 bases stayed unmatched. This CDR3 has 15 residues. Germline V gene lookup returns CDR1 LNHNV and CDR2 YYDKDF (reference sequence). The DNA for the CDR3 is TGTGCCACCAGCAGAGGGGGGGGTGTCCCCAATGAGCAGTTCTTC. Encoded protein: CATSRGGGVPNEQFF.

This chain joins TRBV5-1 and TRBJ1-6; D remains ambiguous. The CDR3 totals 14 residues. Trimming removed 3 bases from V and 7 bases from J, with 11 bases in between. The germline CDR1 and CDR2 sequences are SGHRS and YFSETQ. In nucleotides, the CDR3 is TGCGCCAGCAGCTACGGACCTGGGAATTCACCCCTCCACTTT. It translates to CASSYGPGNSPLHF.

The table lists this clonotype with a few counts. This chain connects TRBV7-9 to TRBJ2-7, with D unresolved. The germline V and J ends were trimmed by 5 bases and 6 bases, with 11 bases remaining between them. From germline, CDR1 is SEHNR and CDR2 FQNEAQ (reference sequence). CDR3 length: 12 amino acids. The CDR3 bases are TGTGCCAGCAGCCCCTTAAGAGGCGAGCAGTACTTC. Translating it yields CASSPLRGEQYF.

This chain uses TRBV12-3 or TRBV12-4 with TRBJ2-1, with D unresolved. The CDR3 length is 13 residues. Trimming cost V 5 bases and J 7 bases, with 12 bases left between them. CDR3 nucleotides: TGTGCCAGCAGTGGAGCCCCAGATAATGAGCAGTTCTTC. It specifies CASSGAPDNEQFF.

Only a few counts were recorded for this clonotype. The chain has TRBV15 and TRBJ2-1; D unclear. This CDR3 spans 17 amino acids. V was cut by 0 bases and J by 4 bases, with 16 bases left in between. Germline values: CDR1 LNHNV, CDR2 YYDKDF (reference sequence). The CDR3 sequence is CATSRDLSAGRYNEQFF. As DNA, the CDR3 is TGTGCCACCAGCAGAGATCTTTCGGCAGGACGTTACAATGAGCAGTTCTTC.

This clonotype was detected only a few times. The chain couples TRBV20-1 to TRBJ2-7; TRBD1 agrees at 7 bases. Germline assignment: CDR1 DFQATT and CDR2 SNEGSKA (reference sequence). Losses at the gene ends were 4 bases for V and 2 bases for J; bases not matched to a gene: 8. This CDR3 is 14 amino acids long. DNA of the CDR3: TGCAGTGCTAACCGACAGGGTACCCCCTACGAGCAGTACTTC. Amino acids: CSANRQGTPYEQYF.